This T cell receptor (beta chain) was profiled in a study of blood T cell repertoires in COVID-19. At the level of the study: The study drew acute and convalescent COVID-19 samples from the United States, Italy and Spain. In each case, the material was cDNA or gDNA derived from T cells, B-cell-depleted T cells, or PBMCs.

This CDR3 spans 16 amino acids. Germline loops: CDR1 SGDLS, CDR2 YYNGEE. The germline V and J ends were trimmed by 4 bases and 4 bases, with 20 bases remaining between them. Authors' data handling: The authors estimated nucleated cell counts from reference gene primer amplification. Method: immunoSEQ multiplex PCR; TCRdb's copy keeps in-frame clones and lacks some. V and J calls and clone size are those listed in that table; D and trimming were worked out from the DNA. This table has just over 90,000 clones, under 90% appearing once. The sequenced material came from peripheral blood. The V call is TRBV9, the J call TRBJ2-5; maybe TRBD2 (6 bases). The sequence was collected from a human donor with active COVID-19. The donor label of this sample is uncertain. The CDR3 reads CASSPLLRGSGETQYF. CDR3 bases: TGTGCCAGCAGCCCCCTCTTACGGGGGAGTGGAGAGACCCAGTACTTC. Full variable domain (missing parts from reference TRBV9 and TRBJ2-5): DSGVTQTPKHLITATGQRVTLRCSPRSGDLSVYWYQQSLDQGLQFLIQYYNGEERAKGNILERFSAQQFPDLHSELNLSSLELGDSALYFCASSPLLRGSGETQYFGPGTRLLVL.